This T cell receptor (beta chain) was sequenced during a study of blood T cells in healthy people across ages. Through a sample-barcoded 5' primer and a J-beta primer mix, a second PCR was run for roughly 6 to 12 cycles. TCRdb fed the 5' RACE reads into MiXCR, producing one record per CDR3 protein. The sample has 550,000 to 750,000 distinct CDR3 sequences; 21% are singletons. This clonotype was detected ten times or more. The clonotype originates from a man between 70 and 80 years old in good health. The source material was blood.

CDR3 DNA: TGTGCCAGCAGCTTAAACCCGGGCCTTTTCCACGAGCAGTACTTC. Protein: CASSLNPGLFHEQYF. This chain joins TRBV7-9 and TRBJ2-1; D is unclear. The J call may be mistaken, given a closer DNA end match to TRBJ2-7. The CDR3 sequence is 15 residues long. Germline CDR1 SEHNR, CDR2 FQNEAQ (reference sequence).